This T cell receptor beta chain originates from a study of T cells after somatic rescue of genetic block. With V trimmed by 4 bases and J by 7 bases, 8 bases remained unmatched. Germline V gene lookup returns CDR1 SGHVS and CDR2 FQNEAQ. This CDR3 is 16 amino acids long. The method was immunoSEQ multiplex PCR; TCRdb's version includes in-frame clones alone and lacks a portion of them. The sample has roughly 92,000 clones, approximately 90% seen once. Sequenced material: peripheral blood mononuclear cells (PBMCs). V gene TRBV7-8 combines with J gene TRBJ2-1, with 12 bases aligning to TRBD2. The sequence was collected from a woman aged 18-29 years. CDR3: CASSSTLAGGRNEQFF. Here the CDR3 DNA reads TGTGCCAGCAGCTCAACACTAGCGGGAGGACGGAATGAGCAGTTCTTC.